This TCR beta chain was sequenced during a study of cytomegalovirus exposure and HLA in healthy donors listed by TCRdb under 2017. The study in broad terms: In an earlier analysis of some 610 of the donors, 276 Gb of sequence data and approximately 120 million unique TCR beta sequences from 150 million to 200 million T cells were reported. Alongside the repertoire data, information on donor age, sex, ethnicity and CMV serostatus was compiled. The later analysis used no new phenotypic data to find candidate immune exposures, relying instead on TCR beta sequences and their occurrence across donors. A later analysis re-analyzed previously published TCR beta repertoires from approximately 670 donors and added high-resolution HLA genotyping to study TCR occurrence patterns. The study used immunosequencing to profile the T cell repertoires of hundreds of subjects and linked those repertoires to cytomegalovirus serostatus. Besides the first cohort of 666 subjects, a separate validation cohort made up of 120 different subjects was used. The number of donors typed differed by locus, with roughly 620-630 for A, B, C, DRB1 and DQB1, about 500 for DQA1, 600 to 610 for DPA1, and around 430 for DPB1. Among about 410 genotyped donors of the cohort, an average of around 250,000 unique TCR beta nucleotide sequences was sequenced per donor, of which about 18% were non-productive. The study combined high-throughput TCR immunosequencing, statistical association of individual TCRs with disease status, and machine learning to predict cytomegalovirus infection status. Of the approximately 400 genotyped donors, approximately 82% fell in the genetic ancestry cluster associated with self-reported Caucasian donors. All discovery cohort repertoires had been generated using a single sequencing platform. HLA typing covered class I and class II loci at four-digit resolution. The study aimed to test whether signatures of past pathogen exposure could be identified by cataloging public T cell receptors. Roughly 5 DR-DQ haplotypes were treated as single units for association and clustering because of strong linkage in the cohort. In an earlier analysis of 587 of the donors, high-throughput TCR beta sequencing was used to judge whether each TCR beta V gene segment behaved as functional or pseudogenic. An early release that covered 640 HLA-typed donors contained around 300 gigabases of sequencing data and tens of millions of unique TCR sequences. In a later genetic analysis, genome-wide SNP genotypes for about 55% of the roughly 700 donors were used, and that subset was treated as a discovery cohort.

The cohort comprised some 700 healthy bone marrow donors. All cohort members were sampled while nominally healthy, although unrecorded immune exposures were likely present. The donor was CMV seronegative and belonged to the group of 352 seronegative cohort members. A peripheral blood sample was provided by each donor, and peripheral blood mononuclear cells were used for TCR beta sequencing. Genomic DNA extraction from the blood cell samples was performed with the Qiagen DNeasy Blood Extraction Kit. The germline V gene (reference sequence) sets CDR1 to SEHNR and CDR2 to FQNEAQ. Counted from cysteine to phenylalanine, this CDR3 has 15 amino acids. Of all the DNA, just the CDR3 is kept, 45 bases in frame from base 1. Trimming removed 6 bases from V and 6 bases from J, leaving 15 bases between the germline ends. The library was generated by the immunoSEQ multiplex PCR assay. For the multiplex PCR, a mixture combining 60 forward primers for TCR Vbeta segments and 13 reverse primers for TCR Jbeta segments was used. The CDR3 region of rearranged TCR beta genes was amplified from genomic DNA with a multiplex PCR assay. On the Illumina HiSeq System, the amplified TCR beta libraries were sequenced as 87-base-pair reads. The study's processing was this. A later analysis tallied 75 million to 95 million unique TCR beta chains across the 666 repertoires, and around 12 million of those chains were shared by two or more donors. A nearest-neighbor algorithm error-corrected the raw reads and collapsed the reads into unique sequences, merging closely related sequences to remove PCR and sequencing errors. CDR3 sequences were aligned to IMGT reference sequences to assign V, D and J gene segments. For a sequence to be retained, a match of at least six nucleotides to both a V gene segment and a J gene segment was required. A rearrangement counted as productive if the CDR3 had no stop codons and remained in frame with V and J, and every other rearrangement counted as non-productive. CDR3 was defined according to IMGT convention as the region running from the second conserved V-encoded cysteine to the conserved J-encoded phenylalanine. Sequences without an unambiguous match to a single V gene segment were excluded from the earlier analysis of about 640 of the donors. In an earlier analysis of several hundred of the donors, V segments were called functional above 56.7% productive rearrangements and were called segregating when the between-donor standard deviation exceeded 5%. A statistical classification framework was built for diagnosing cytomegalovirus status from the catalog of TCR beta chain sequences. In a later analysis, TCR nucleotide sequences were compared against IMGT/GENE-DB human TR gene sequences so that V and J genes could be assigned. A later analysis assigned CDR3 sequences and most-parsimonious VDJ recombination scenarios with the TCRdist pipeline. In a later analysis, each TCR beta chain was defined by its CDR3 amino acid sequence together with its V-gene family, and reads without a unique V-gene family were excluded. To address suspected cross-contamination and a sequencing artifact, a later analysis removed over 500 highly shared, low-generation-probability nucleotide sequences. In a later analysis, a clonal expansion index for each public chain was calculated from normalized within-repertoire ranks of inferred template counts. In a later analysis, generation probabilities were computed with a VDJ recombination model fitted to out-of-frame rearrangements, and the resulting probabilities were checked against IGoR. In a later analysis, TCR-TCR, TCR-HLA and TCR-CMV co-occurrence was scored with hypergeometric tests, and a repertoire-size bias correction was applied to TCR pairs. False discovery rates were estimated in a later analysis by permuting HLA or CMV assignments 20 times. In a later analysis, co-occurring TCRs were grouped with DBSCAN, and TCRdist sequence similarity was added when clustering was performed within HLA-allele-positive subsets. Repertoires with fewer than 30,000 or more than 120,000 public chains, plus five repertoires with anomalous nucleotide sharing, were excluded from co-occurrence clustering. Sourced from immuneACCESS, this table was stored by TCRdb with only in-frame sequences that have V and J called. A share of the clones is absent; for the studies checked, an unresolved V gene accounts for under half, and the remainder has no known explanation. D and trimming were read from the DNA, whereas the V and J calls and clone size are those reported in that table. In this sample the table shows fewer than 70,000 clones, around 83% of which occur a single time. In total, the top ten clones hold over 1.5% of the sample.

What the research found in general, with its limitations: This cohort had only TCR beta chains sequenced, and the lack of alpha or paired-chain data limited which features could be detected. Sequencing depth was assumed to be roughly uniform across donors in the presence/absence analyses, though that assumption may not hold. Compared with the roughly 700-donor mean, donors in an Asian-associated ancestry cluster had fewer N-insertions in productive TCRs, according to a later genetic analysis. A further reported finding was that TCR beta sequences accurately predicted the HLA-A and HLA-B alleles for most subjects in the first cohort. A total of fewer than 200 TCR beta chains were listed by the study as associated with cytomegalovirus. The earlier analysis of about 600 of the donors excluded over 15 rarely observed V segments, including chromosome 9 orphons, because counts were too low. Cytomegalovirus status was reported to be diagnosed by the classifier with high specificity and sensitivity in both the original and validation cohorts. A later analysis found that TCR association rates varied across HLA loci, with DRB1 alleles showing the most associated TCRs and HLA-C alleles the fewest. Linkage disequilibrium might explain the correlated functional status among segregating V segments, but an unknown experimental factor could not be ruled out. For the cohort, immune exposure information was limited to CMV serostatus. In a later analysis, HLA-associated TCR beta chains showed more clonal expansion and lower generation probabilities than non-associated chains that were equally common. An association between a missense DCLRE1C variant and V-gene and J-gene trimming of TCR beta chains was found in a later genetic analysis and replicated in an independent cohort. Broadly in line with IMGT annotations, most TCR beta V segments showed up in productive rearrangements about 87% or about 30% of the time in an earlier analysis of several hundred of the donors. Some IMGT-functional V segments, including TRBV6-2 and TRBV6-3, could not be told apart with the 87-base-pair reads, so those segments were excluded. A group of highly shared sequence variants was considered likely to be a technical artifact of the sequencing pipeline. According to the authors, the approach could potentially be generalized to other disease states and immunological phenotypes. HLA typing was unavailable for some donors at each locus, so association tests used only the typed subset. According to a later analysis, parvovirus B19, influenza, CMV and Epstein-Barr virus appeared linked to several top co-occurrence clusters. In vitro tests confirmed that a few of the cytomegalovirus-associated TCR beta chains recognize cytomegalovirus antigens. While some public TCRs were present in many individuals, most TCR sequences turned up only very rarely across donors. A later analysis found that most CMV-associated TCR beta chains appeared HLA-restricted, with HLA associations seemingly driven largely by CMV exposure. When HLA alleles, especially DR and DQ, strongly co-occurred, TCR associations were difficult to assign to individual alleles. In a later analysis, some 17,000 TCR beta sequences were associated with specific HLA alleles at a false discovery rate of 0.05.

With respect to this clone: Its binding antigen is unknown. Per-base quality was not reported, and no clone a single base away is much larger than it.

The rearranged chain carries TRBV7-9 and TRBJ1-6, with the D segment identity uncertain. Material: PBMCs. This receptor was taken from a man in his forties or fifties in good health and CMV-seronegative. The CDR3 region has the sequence CASRILAVSNSPLHF. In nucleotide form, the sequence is TGTGCCAGCAGGATTTTGGCTGTCTCTAATTCACCCCTCCACTTT.